Listed here is a single T cell receptor (beta chain). From germline, CDR1 is SEHNR and CDR2 FQNEAQ (reference sequence). There are 18 residues in the CDR3. V shed 5 bases and J shed 1 base, with 20 bases lying between them. Repertoires were generated with immunoSEQ multiplex PCR, while TCRdb's copy carries only in-frame clones and drops some. This sample has roughly 73,000 clones, with about 92% found just once. The data stem from a study of T cell changes during pregnancy in multiple sclerosis. V gene TRBV7-9 combines with J gene TRBJ1-4; D call uncertain. The sequence was obtained from a female donor in good health, enrolled as a control in a pregnancy study. The sample consisted of peripheral blood, taken in the second trimester of pregnancy. Here the CDR3 reads CASSPRAGKGGTNEKLFF. The CDR3 region has the DNA TGTGCCAGCAGCCCCCGGGCGGGGAAAGGTGGAACTAATGAAAAACTGTTTTTT.